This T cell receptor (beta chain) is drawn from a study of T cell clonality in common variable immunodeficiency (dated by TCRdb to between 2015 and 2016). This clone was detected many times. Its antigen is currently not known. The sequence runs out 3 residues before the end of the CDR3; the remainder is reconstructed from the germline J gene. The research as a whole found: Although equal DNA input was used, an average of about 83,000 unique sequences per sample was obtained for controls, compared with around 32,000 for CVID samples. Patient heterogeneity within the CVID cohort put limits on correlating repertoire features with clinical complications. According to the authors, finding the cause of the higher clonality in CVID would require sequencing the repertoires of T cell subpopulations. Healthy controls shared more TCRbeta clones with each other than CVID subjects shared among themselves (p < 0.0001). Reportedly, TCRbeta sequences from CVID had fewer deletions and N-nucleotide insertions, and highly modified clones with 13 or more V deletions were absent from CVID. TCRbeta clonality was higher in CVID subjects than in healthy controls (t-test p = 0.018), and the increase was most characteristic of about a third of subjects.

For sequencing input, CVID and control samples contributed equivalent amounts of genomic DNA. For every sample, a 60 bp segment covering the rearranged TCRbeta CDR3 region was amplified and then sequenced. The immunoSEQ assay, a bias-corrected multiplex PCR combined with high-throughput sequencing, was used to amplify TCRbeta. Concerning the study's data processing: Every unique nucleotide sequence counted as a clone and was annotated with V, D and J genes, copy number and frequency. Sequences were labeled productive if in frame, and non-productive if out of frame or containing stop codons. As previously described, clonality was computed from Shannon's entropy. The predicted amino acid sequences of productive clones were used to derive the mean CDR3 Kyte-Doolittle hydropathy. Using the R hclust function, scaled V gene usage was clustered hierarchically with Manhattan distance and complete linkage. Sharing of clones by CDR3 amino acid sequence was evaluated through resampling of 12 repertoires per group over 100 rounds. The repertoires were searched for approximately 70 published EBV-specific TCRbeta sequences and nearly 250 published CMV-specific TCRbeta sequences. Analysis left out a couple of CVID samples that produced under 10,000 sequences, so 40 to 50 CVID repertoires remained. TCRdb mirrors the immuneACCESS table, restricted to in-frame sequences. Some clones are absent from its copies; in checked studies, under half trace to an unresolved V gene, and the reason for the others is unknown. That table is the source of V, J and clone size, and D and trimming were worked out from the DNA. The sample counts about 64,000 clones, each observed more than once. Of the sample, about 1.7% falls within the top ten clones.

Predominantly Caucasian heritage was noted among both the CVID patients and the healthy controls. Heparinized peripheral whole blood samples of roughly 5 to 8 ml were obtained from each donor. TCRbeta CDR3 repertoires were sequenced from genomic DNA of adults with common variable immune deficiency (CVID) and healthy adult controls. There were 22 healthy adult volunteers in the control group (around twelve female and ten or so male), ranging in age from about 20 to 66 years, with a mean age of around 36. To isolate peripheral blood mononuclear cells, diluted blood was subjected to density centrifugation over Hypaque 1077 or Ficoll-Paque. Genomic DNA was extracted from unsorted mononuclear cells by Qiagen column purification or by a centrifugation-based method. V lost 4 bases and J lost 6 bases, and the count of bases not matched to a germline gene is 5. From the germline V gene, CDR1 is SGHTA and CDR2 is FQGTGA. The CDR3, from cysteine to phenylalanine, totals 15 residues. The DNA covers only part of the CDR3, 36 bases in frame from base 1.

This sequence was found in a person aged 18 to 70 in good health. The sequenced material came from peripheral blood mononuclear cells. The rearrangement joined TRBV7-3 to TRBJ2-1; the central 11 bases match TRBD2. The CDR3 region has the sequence CASSSVAGGSNEQFF. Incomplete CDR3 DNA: TGTGCCAGCAGCTCTGTAGCGGGAGGGTCCAATGAG.